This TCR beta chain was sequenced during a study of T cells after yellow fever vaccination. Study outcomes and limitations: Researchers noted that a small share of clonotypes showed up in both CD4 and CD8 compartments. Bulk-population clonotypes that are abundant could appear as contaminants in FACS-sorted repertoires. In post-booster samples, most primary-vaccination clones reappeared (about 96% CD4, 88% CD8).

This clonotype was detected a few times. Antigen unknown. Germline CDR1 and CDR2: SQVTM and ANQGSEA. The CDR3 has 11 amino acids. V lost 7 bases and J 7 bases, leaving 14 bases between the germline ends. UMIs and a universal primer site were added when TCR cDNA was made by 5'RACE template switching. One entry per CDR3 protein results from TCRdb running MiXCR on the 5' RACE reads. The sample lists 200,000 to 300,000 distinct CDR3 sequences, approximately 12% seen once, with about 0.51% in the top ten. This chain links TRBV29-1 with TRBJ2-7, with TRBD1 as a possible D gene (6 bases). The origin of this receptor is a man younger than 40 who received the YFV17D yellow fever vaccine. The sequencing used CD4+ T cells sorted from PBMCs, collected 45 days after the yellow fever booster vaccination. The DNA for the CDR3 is TGCAGCGGGCAACAGGGTCGGGAGCAGTACTTC. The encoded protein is CSGQQGREQYF.